These 9 T cell receptor beta chains originate from one sample sequenced in a study of CD8+ T cells in alopecia areata. Extracted from the samples, RNA was reverse transcribed into cDNA to serve as the sequencing template. The method was immunoSEQ multiplex PCR; TCRdb's version includes in-frame clones alone and lacks a portion of them. The sample has more than 95,000 clones; about two fifths are singletons. The material sequenced was CD4+ T cells sorted from blood. The receptors were gathered from a human donor with alopecia areata.

The genes are TRBV20-1 and TRBJ1-2; D gene unclear. Trimming stripped 3 bases from V and 9 bases from J, with 11 bases between. Germline lookup yields CDR1 DFQATT and CDR2 SNEGSKA (reference sequence). The CDR3 runs 11 residues. In nucleotides, the CDR3 is TGCAGTGCTAGCGGCGAATGGCGCTACACCTTC. Translated, it gives CSASGEWRYTF.

This clone was found a few times. This chain connects TRBV4-1 to TRBJ1-5, with D perhaps matching TRBD1 (6 bases). V shed 0 bases and J shed 6 bases, with 15 bases lying between them. CDR1 MGHRA and CDR2 YSYEKL come from the germline V gene. The CDR3 consists of 16 residues. This chain's CDR3 is CASSQDMGGRLQPQHF. The DNA of the CDR3 is TGCGCCAGCAGCCAAGACATGGGGGGCCGCCTTCAGCCCCAGCATTTT.

V usage is TRBV7-2 and J usage is TRBJ2-7; the D is unclear. The CDR3 is made up of 15 amino acids. Looked up from germline, CDR1 is SGHTA and CDR2 is FQGNSA. The V and J ends lost 5 bases and 0 bases respectively, with 14 bases between them. CDR3 nucleotide sequence: TGTGCCAGCAGCCCGGATGGCGTGAGCTCCTACGAGCAGTACTTC. This translates into CASSPDGVSSYEQYF.

This clone was counted a few times. The chain links TRBV29-1 to TRBJ2-3; a possible D gene is TRBD1 (6 bases). V was clipped by 6 bases and J by 1 base, with 14 bases between them. This CDR3 contains 14 residues. Germline V gene sequence: CDR1 SQVTM, CDR2 ANQGSEA. CDR3 residues: CSVHRDIGTDTQYF. CDR3 bases: TGCAGCGTACACAGGGACATTGGCACAGATACGCAGTATTTT.

The chain recombines TRBV19 with TRBJ2-2; D not certain. V lost 6 bases and J 5 bases, leaving 16 bases between the germline ends. There are 15 residues in the CDR3. Germline lookup yields CDR1 LNHDA and CDR2 SQIVND (reference sequence). DNA for the CDR3: TGTGCCAGTAGGCCAGCGTTCTTGCTGACCGGGGAGCTGTTTTTT. Encoded protein: CASRPAFLLTGELFF.

This chain's CDR3 is CAWSVSGSSNQPQHF. For the CDR3, the DNA is TGTGCCTGGAGTGTATCCGGAAGTAGCAATCAGCCCCAGCATTTT. The chain joins TRBV30 to TRBJ1-5; no clear D. The CDR3 has 15 residues. V was clipped by 0 bases and J by 0 bases, with 9 bases between them. Per germline, CDR1 GTSNPN and CDR2 SVGIG (reference sequence). The variable domain in full, completed from reference TRBV30 and TRBJ1-5, reads SQTIHQWPATLVQPVGSPLSLECTVEGTSNPNLYWYRQAAGRGLQLLFYSVGIGQISSEVPQNLSASRPQDRQFILSSKKLLLSDSGFYLCAWSVSGSSNQPQHFGDGTRLSIL.

The chain carries TRBV28 and TRBJ2-1; D may be TRBD1 or TRBD2 (5 bases each). V was pared by 0 bases and J by 9 bases, with 12 bases between. This CDR3 comprises 14 residues. The germline CDR1 and CDR2 sequences are MDHEN and SYDVKM. CDR3 coding DNA: TGTGCCAGCAGTTTATGGGGATCGGGGACTGAGCAGTTCTTC. This sequence encodes CASSLWGSGTEQFF.

This sequence joins TRBV5-1 and TRBJ2-3; D call uncertain. The germline CDR1 and CDR2 sequences are SGHRS and YFSETQ. This CDR3 is built from 15 residues. Trimming took 4 bases from V and 4 from J, leaving 16 bases between them. The CDR3: CASSPRTLAADTQYF. The CDR3 DNA sequence: TGCGCCAGCAGCCCACGGACCCTGGCGGCAGATACGCAGTATTTT.

The chain carries TRBV29-1 and TRBJ1-2; 7 positions match TRBD1. Germline-derived CDR1 and CDR2 are SQVTM and ANQGSEA. Trimming cost V 7 bases and J 0 bases; bases outside gene matches: 5. The CDR3 covers 13 residues. The CDR3 region is CSARDRSNYGYTF. CDR3 in DNA: TGCAGCGCCCGGGACAGATCTAACTATGGCTACACCTTC.